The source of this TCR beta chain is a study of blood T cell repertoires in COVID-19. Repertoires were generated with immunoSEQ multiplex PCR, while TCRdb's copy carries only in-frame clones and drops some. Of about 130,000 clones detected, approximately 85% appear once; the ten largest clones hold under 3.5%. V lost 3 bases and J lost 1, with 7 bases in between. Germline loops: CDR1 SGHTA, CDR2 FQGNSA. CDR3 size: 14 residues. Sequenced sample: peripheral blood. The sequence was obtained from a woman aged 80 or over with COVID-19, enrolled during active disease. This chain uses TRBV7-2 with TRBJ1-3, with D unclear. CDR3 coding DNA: TGTGCCAGCAGCTTTCGCAGTTCTGGAAACACCATATATTTT. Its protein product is CASSFRSSGNTIYF.